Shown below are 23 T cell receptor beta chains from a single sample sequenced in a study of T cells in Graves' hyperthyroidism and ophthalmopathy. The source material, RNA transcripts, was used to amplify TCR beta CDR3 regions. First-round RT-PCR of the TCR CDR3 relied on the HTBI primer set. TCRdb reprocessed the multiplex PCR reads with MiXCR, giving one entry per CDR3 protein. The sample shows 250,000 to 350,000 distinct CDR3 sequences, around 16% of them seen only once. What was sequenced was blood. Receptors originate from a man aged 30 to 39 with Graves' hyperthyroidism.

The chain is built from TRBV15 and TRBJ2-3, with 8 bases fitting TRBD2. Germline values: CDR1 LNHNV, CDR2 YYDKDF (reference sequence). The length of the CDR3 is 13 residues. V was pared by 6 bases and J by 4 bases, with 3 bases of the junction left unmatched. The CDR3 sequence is CATSSGAADTQYF. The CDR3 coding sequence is TGTGCCACCAGTAGCGGGGCGGCAGATACGCAGTATTTT.

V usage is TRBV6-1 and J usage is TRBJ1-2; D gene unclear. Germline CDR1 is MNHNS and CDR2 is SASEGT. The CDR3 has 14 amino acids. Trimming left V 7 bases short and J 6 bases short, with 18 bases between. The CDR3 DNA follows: TGTGCCAGCACCACCGGGTCCGGGAGTGATGGCTACACCTTC. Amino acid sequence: CASTTGSGSDGYTF.

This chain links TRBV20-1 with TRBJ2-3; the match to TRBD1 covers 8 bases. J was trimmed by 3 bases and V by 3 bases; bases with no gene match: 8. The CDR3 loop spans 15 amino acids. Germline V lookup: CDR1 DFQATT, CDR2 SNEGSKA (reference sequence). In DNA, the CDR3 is TGCAGTGCTAGCCCATCGACAGGGGTTACAGATACGCAGTATTTT. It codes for CSASPSTGVTDTQYF.

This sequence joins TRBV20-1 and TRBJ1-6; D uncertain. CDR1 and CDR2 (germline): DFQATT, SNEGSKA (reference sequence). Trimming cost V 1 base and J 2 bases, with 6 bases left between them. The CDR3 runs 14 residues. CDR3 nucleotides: TGCAGTGCTAGAGCGGGTACCTATAATTCACCCCTCCACTTT. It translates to CSARAGTYNSPLHF.

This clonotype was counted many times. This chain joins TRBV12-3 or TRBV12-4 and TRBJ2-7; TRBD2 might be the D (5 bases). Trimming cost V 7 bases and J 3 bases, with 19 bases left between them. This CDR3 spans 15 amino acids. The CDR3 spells CASKVESGFRYEQYF. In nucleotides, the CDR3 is TGTGCCAGCAAGGTAGAGTCGGGGTTTCGCTACGAGCAGTACTTC.

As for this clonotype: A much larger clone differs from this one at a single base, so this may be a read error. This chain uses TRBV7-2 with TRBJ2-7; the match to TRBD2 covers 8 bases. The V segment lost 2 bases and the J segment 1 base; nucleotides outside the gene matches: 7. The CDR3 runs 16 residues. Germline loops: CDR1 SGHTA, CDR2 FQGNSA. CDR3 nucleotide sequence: TGTGCCAGCAGCTTAATGATCGCTAGCGGGTCCTACGAGCAGTACTTC. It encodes CASSLMIASGSYEQYF.

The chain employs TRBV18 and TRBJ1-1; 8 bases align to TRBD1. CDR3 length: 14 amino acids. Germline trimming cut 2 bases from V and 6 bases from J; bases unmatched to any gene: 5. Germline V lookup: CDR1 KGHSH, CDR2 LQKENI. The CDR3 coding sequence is TGTGCCAGCTCACCAACCAGGGGGCTTGCTGAAGCTTTCTTT. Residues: CASSPTRGLAEAFF.

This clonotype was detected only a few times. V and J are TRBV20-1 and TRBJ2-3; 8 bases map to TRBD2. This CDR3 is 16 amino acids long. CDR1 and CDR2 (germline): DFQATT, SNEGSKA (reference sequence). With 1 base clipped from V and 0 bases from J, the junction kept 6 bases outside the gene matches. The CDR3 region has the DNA TGCAGTGCTAGAGGCGCTACTAGCGGTAGCACAGATACGCAGTATTTT. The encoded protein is CSARGATSGSTDTQYF.

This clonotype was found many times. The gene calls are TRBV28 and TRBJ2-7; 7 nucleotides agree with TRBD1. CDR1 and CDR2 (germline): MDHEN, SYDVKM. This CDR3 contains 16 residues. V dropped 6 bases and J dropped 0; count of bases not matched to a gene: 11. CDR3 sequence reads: CASRPRQGKDSYEQYF. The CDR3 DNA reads TGTGCCAGCAGACCCAGACAGGGTAAAGACTCCTACGAGCAGTACTTC.

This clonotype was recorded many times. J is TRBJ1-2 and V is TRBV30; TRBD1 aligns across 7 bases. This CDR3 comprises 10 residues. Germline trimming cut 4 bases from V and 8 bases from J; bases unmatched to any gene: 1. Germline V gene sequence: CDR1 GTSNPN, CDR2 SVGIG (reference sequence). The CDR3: CAWNRGGYTF. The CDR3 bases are TGTGCCTGGAACAGGGGAGGCTACACCTTC.

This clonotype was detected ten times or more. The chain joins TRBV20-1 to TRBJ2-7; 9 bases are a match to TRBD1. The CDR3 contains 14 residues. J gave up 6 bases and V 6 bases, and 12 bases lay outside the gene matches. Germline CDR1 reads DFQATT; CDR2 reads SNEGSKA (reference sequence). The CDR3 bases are TGCAGTGCACGCCCGGGACAGGGTCTCTCCGAGCAGTACTTC. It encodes CSARPGQGLSEQYF.

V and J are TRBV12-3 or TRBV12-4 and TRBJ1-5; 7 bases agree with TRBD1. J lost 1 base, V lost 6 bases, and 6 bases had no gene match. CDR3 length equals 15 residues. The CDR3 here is CASSPTGFSNQPQHF. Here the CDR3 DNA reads TGTGCCAGCAGCCCGACAGGGTTCAGCAATCAGCCCCAGCATTTT.

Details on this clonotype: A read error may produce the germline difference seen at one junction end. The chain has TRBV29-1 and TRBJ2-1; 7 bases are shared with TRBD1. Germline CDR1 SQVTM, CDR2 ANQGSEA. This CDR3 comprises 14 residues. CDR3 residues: CSVEDDRDYNERFF. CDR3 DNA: TGCAGCGTTGAAGACGACAGGGATTACAATGAGCGGTTCTTC.

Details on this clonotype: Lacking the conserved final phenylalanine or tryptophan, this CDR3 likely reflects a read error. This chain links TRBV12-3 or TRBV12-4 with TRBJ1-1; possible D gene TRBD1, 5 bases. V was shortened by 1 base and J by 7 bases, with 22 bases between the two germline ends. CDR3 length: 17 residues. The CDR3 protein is CASSLVGAPPRGGEAFV. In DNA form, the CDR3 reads TGTGCCAGCAGTTTAGTAGGTGCACCCCCTAGGGGAGGTGAAGCTTTCGTT.

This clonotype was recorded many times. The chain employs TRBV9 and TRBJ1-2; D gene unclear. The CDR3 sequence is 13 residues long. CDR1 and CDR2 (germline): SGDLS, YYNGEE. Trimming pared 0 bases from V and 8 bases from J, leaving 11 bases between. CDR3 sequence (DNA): TGTGCCAGCAGCGTAGATAGGCGTCTCGGCTACACCTTC. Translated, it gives CASSVDRRLGYTF.

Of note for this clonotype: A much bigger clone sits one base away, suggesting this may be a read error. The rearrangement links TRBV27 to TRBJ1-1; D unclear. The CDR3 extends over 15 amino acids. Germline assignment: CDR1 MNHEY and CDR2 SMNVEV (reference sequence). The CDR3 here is CTSSLLYSGGTEAFF. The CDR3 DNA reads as TGTACCAGCAGTTTATTGTACTCGGGTGGCACTGAAGCTTTCTTT.

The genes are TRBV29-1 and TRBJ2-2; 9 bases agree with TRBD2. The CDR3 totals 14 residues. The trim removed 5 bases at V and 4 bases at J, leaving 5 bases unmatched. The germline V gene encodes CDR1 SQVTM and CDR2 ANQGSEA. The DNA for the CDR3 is TGCAGCGTTTTAGCGGGAGCGGGCACCGGGGAGCTGTTTTTT. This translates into CSVLAGAGTGELFF.

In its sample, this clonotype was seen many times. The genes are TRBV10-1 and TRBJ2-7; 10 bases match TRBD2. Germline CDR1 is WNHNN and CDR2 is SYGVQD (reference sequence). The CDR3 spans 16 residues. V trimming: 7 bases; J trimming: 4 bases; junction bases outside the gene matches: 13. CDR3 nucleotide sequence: TGCGCCAGCACCTTACAACCAGCGGGAGGGCCTTACGAGCAGTACTTC. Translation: CASTLQPAGGPYEQYF.

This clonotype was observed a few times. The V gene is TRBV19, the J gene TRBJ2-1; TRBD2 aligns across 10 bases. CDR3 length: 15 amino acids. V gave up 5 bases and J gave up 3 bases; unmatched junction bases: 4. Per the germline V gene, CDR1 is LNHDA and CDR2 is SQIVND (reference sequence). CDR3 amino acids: CASSSTSGVYNEQFF. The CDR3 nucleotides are TGTGCCAGTAGTTCAACTAGCGGGGTCTACAATGAGCAGTTCTTC.

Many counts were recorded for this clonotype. The DNA for the CDR3 is TGCGCCAGCAGCTTAGGACTAGCGGGAGAGGGTGAGCAGTTCTTC. As protein: CASSLGLAGEGEQFF. The rearrangement joins TRBV5-1 to TRBJ2-1, with 13 bases matching TRBD2. V was pared by 2 bases and J by 9 bases, with 5 bases of the junction left unmatched. Germline loops: CDR1 SGHRS, CDR2 YFSETQ. The CDR3 loop spans 15 amino acids.

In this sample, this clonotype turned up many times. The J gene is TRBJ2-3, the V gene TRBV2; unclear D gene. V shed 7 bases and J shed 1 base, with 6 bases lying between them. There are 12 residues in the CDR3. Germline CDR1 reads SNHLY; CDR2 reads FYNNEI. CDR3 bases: TGTGCCAGCAACGAGGGCACAGATACGCAGTATTTT. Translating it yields CASNEGTDTQYF.

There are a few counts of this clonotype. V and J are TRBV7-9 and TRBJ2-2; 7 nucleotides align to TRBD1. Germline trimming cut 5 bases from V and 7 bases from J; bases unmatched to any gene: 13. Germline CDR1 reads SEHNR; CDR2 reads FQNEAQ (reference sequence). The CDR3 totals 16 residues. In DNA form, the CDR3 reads TGTGCCAGCAGCCCCGCCTTTTTCAGGGGGAACGGGGAGCTGTTTTTT. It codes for CASSPAFFRGNGELFF.

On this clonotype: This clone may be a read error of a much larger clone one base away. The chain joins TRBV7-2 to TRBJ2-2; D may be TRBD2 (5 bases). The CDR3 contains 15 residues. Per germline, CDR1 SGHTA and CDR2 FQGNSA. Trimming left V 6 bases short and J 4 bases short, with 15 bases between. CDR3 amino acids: CASSLSFAGTGELFF. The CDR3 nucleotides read TGTGCCAGCAGTCTCAGCTTCGCGGGCACCGGGGAGCTGTTTTTT.